The rows below give T cell receptor beta chains drawn from one sample of a study of response to subunit inactivated influenza vaccine. TCRdb re-analysed the RT-PCR reads in MiXCR, keeping a single row per CDR3 protein. Seen here are some 850,000 distinct CDR3 sequences, roughly 20% observed once, and the top ten hold approximately 10%. Sample: PBMCs from blood, taken around 5 days after vaccination. These receptors were taken from a man between 50 and 59 years old who received an inactivated influenza vaccine. Each CDR3 is given with its conserved first and last residue.

j_call v_call cdr3_length cdr3_aa
TRBJ1-2 TRBV7-2 15 CASSLDLGPNYGYTF
TRBJ2-3 TRBV3-1 15 CASSQSLLFQDTQYF
TRBJ2-2 TRBV20-1 15 CSASLSGRASGELFF
TRBJ2-1 TRBV24-1 16 CATSDRTSGSYNEQFF
TRBJ2-6 TRBV30 13 CAWNWAGANVLTF
TRBJ2-2 TRBV12-3/TRBV12-4 15 CASSLGGFPTGELFF
TRBJ2-6 TRBV29-1 14 CSVVGAGGANVLTF
TRBJ1-1 TRBV20-1 14 CSAGQGAGGTEAFF
TRBJ2-7 TRBV5-5 13 CASSFSTALEQYF
TRBJ2-3 TRBV12-3/TRBV12-4 15 CASSPGTVLTDTQYF
TRBJ1-1 TRBV7-9 15 CASSLATGQGIEAFF
TRBJ2-3 TRBV9 14 CASSVVGWSDTQYF
TRBJ2-1 TRBV6-1 21 CASSQRGRGLAGLVGYNEQFF
TRBJ2-5 TRBV7-3 13 CASSLTGAETQYF
TRBJ2-7 TRBV20-1 14 CSAPLVAGGGEQYF
TRBJ2-1 TRBV7-3 15 CASSLDRGSHNEQFF
TRBJ2-7 TRBV4-1 15 CASSQFMAGAYEQYF
TRBJ2-1 TRBV20-1 16 CSAIPLEMSSYNEQFF
TRBJ2-1 TRBV27 15 CASSPWTSGSAEQFF
TRBJ2-2 TRBV10-3 13 CATGTSGTGELFF
TRBJ2-7 TRBV20-1 15 CSAPTTSGPDYEQYF
TRBJ1-2 TRBV9 14 CASSVGPGDYGYTF
TRBJ1-3 TRBV5-6 16 CASSTGPIRSGNTIYF
TRBJ2-7 TRBV10-3 14 CAIRPGTSIHEQYF
TRBJ1-3 TRBV28 12 CASSSGQGTIYF
TRBJ1-2 TRBV20-1 11 CSAEQMGGYTF
TRBJ1-3 TRBV12-3/TRBV12-4 15 CASSPDGLSGNTIYF
TRBJ2-5 TRBV24-1 14 CATSGKGLEETQYF
TRBJ2-1 TRBV28 15 CAAGQGRPTYNEQFF
TRBJ2-1 TRBV5-1 15 CASSVRSGRANEQFF
TRBJ2-5 TRBV7-2 17 CASSLVFTGTGRETQYF
TRBJ2-1 TRBV18 16 CASSPTGQGVNNEQFF
TRBJ2-1 TRBV20-1 14 CSASLAGGYNEQFF
TRBJ2-6 TRBV5-1 15 CASSLTGAGTNVLTF
TRBJ2-1 TRBV6-2/TRBV6-3 15 CASSYTAGIYNEQFF
TRBJ1-2 TRBV28 16 CASRLSATVTNYGYTF
TRBJ2-3 TRBV28 15 CASTATGGDSDTQYF
TRBJ2-3 TRBV7-2 16 CASSPRTGMGTDTQYF
TRBJ2-1 TRBV5-1 15 CASSLRAGTYNEQFF
TRBJ1-1 TRBV12-3/TRBV12-4 11 CASSRGLEAFF
TRBJ2-1 TRBV2 15 CASRQRQGLVNEQFF
TRBJ2-1 TRBV3-1 13 CASSQDLGTGNFF
TRBJ1-3 TRBV7-9 13 CASSGMTGNTIYF
TRBJ2-7 TRBV28 14 CASRPGQGLYEQYF
TRBJ2-7 TRBV4-2 15 CASSQGQGRGYEQYF
TRBJ2-3 TRBV7-3 17 CASSLMGGRLDTDTQYF
TRBJ1-2 TRBV12-3/TRBV12-4 12 CASSLQQAGYTF